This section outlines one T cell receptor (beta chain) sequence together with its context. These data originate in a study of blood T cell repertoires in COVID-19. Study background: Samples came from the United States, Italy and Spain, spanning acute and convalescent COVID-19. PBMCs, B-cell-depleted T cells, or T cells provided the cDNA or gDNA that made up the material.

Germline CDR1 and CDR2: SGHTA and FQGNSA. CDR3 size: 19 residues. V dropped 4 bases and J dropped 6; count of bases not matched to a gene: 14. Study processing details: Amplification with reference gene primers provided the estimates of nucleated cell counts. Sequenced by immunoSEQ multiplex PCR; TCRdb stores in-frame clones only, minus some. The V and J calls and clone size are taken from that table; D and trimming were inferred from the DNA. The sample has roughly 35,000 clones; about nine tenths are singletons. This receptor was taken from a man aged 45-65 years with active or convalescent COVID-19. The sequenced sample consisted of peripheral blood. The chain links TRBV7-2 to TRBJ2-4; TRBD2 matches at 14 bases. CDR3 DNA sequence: TGTGCCAGCAGCTATCACCGGACTAGCGGGGGGTCCGAGGGAAACATTCAGTACTTC. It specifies CASSYHRTSGGSEGNIQYF. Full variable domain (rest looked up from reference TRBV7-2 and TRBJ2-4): GAGVSQSPSNKVTEKGKDVELRCDPISGHTALYWYRQSLGQGLEFLIYFQGNSAPDKSGLPSDRFSAERTGGSVSTLTIQRTQQEDSAVYLCASSYHRTSGGSEGNIQYFGAGTRLSVL.